Listed below are T cell receptor beta chains from one sample, sequenced in a study of Graves' ophthalmopathy and Graves' hyperthyroidism. TCRdb passed the multiplex PCR reads through MiXCR, listing each CDR3 protein once. Of some 39,000 distinct CDR3 sequences in the sample, about 50% are singletons; the top ten hold 20% to 30%. Specimen: peripheral blood. The receptors here all came from an adult woman with stable Graves' hyperthyroidism. Both conserved end residues are part of each CDR3. D genes are given only for firm matches. Clone size is stated in some rows and not others, as once, few, many or a class when expanded.

V gene	D gene	clone size	J gene	CDR3 protein	CDR3 DNA
TRBV4-1	-	many	TRBJ1-2	CASFGGNYGYTF	TGCGCCAGCTTCGGGGGCAACTATGGCTACACCTTC
TRBV10-3	-	few	TRBJ1-5	CAISEGGVQPQHF	TGTGCCATCAGTGAGGGGGGGGTTCAGCCCCAGCATTTT
TRBV20-1	TRBD1	-	TRBJ2-3	CSAPGTGNQPQYF	TGCAGTGCTCCCGGGACAGGGAATCAGCCCCAGTATTTT
TRBV7-6	TRBD2	-	TRBJ2-7	CASSGRANEQYF	TGTGCCAGTAGCGGGAGGGCCAACGAGCAGTACTTC
TRBV24-1	TRBD2	-	TRBJ2-5	CATSDTTSGGGKETQYF	TGTGCCACCAGTGATACGACTAGCGGGGGGGGGAAAGAGACCCAGTACTTC
TRBV7-9	-	many	TRBJ1-2	CASSPEDYGYTF	TGTGCCAGCAGCCCGGAAGACTATGGCTACACCTTC
TRBV20-1	TRBD2	-	TRBJ2-5	CSATTSGLQETQYF	TGCAGTGCTACAACTAGCGGCCTACAAGAGACCCAGTACTTC
TRBV5-1	TRBD1	-	TRBJ1-2	CASSFDRGSYGYTF	TGCGCCAGCAGCTTTGACAGGGGATCCTATGGCTACACCTTC
TRBV6-5	-	-	TRBJ2-7	CASRRTGAGPYEQYF	TGTGCCAGCAGAAGGACCGGGGCAGGGCCATACGAGCAGTACTTC
TRBV5-1	TRBD1	-	TRBJ2-7	CASSLWDRAYEQYF	TGCGCCAGCAGCTTGTGGGACAGGGCCTACGAGCAGTACTTC
TRBV9	-	-	TRBJ2-5	CASSPGTGEEKLFFGSGTQYF	-
TRBV6-6	-	many	TRBJ1-5	CASSSHSNQPQHF	TGTGCCAGCAGTTCCCATAGCAATCAGCCCCAGCATTTT
TRBV10-3	-	-	TRBJ1-2	CAFRYGYTF	TGTGCCTTCAGATATGGCTACACCTTC
TRBV7-6	TRBD2	many	TRBJ2-3	CASSPRTSGGTDTQYF	TGTGCCAGCAGCCCCCGGACTAGCGGGGGCACAGATACGCAGTATTTT